These 26 T cell receptor beta chains share one sample of origin, sequenced in a study of cytomegalovirus exposure and HLA in healthy donors. PCR amplification relied on 60 Vbeta primers (plus 13 Jbeta primers). TCRdb's table, derived via immunoSEQ multiplex PCR, lists solely in-frame clones and lacks some. The table lists 110,000 or so clones, approximately 74% of them singletons. The sequenced sample consisted of PBMCs. The receptors come from a woman aged 40 to 50 in good health and CMV-seropositive.

The rearrangement uses TRBV10-3 and TRBJ2-6, with a tentative D call TRBD1 (7 bases). Trimming pared 0 bases from V and 4 bases from J, leaving 22 bases between. This CDR3 is 20 amino acids long. Germline V gene data show CDR1 as ENHRY and CDR2 as SYGVKD. In nucleotides, the CDR3 is TGTGCCATCAGTGAGTCGGAGGGGCGGACAGGCGGGCGAGGGGCCAACGTCCTGACTTTC. Encoded protein: CAISESEGRTGGRGANVLTF.

V is TRBV5-1 and J is TRBJ2-1; 9 bases align to TRBD2. Germline V lookup: CDR1 SGHRS, CDR2 YFSETQ. V dropped 6 bases and J dropped 5; count of bases not matched to a gene: 18. The CDR3 covers 18 residues. The CDR3 sequence is CASKFGLAGMGPNNEQFF. The CDR3 bases are TGCGCCAGCAAGTTTGGCCTAGCGGGGATGGGGCCCAACAATGAGCAGTTCTTC.

The rearrangement uses TRBV6-5 and TRBJ2-5; 8 bases fit TRBD1. The DNA matches TRBJ2-7 better at its end, which makes the J call doubtful. Germline V lookup: CDR1 MNHEY, CDR2 SVGAGI. This CDR3 has 15 residues. The DNA for the CDR3 is TGTGCCAGCAGTACGGACAGGGCGGTCAGTAACGAGCAGTACTTC. Protein sequence: CASSTDRAVSNEQYF.

The chain recombines TRBV27 with TRBJ2-5, with D possibly being TRBD1 (5 bases). Germline loops: CDR1 MNHEY, CDR2 SMNVEV (reference sequence). V was shortened by 5 bases and J by 5 bases, with 15 bases between the two germline ends. The CDR3 contains 14 residues. CDR3 residues: CASSTTVGAETQYF. The CDR3 coding sequence is TGTGCCAGCAGTACGACAGTGGGTGCGGAGACCCAGTACTTC.

This chain uses TRBV2 with TRBJ1-4; 7 nucleotides agree with TRBD1. Looked up from germline, CDR1 is SNHLY and CDR2 is FYNNEI. The CDR3 covers 14 residues. J lost 5 bases, V lost 6 bases, and 6 bases had no gene match. CDR3 residues: CASRSGTENEKLFF. The CDR3 DNA reads as TGTGCCAGCAGATCCGGGACAGAGAATGAAAAACTGTTTTTT.

The chain has TRBV28 and TRBJ2-3; 7 nucleotides line up with TRBD2. The CDR3 length is 19 residues. The germline gives CDR1 MDHEN, CDR2 SYDVKM. V dropped 7 bases and J dropped 0; count of bases not matched to a gene: 19. The CDR3 region is CASNIMPARASGSTDTQYF. CDR3 coding DNA: TGTGCCAGCAACATCATGCCCGCAAGGGCTAGCGGCAGCACAGATACGCAGTATTTT.

The chain links TRBV10-3 to TRBJ2-7; possibly TRBD2 for D (6 bases). The length of the CDR3 is 13 residues. V lost 7 bases to trimming and J lost 0 bases, with 10 bases between them. The germline CDR1 and CDR2 sequences are ENHRY and SYGVKD. The CDR3 DNA reads as TGTGCCATCATAGCGGAGAGCTCCTACGAGCAGTACTTC. This sequence encodes CAIIAESSYEQYF.

The rearrangement joins TRBV7-6 to TRBJ2-5; 12 positions agree with TRBD2. Germline CDR1 and CDR2: SGHVS and FNYEAQ. Trimming at V came to 5 bases and at J to 4 bases, leaving 5 bases not matched to a gene. The CDR3 runs 15 residues. As DNA, the CDR3 is TGTGCCAGCAGCCTATCTAGCGGGAGGGGAGAGACCCAGTACTTC. This encodes CASSLSSGRGETQYF.

The J gene is TRBJ1-1, the V gene TRBV27; D unresolved. V was trimmed by 4 bases and J by 0 bases, leaving 12 bases between them. Germline values: CDR1 MNHEY, CDR2 SMNVEV (reference sequence). The CDR3 sequence is 15 residues long. The CDR3 region has the DNA TGTGCCAGCAGTTCCCAGTCTGTCATGAACACTGAAGCTTTCTTT. This sequence encodes CASSSQSVMNTEAFF.

This clone was seen a few times. The chain employs TRBV6-1 and TRBJ2-2; TRBD1 agrees at 11 bases. The CDR3 consists of 15 residues. Germline-derived CDR1 and CDR2 are MNHNS and SASEGT. V lost 6 bases to trimming and J lost 5 bases; unmatched junction nucleotides: 5. For the CDR3, the DNA is TGTGCCAGCAGGGCCGGGACAGGGGGAACCGGGGAGCTGTTTTTT. This translates into CASRAGTGGTGELFF.

V usage is TRBV7-2 and J usage is TRBJ2-2; tentatively, D is TRBD1 (5 bases). Germline loops: CDR1 SGHTA, CDR2 FQGNSA. Trimming removed 4 bases at V and 2 bases at J, with 11 bases between. The CDR3 consists of 15 residues. This CDR3 reads CASSSDSGNTGELFF. In nucleotides, the CDR3 is TGTGCCAGCAGCTCAGACAGTGGTAACACCGGGGAGCTGTTTTTT.

This sequence joins TRBV7-9 and TRBJ2-2; the match to TRBD1 covers 10 bases. CDR1 and CDR2 (germline): SEHNR, FQNEAQ (reference sequence). The CDR3 sequence is 19 residues long. V trimming: 5 bases; J trimming: 7 bases; junction bases outside the gene matches: 19. The CDR3, as DNA: TGTGCCAGCAGCCCCGGGAGACAGGGGGCTTGGGCCGGTTTCGGGGAGCTGTTTTTT. Translated: CASSPGRQGAWAGFGELFF.

There are a few counts of this clone. This rearrangement joins TRBV27 to TRBJ1-2; TRBD1 matches at 8 bases. Trimming took 6 bases from V and 7 from J; bases not matched to a gene: 7. The CDR3 runs 13 residues. Germline V gene sequence: CDR1 MNHEY, CDR2 SMNVEV (reference sequence). CDR3 sequence reads: CASSRTGQGGYTF. DNA of the CDR3: TGTGCCAGCAGCCGGACAGGGCAGGGTGGCTACACCTTC.

The chain uses TRBV12-1 and TRBJ2-5; the table's D call, TRBD2, was not checked against the DNA. TRBV12-1 is a recognized pseudogene. The CDR3 contains 16 residues. The CDR3 sequence: CASSSLLAGGVETQYF. The CDR3 DNA reads TGTGCCAGCAGCTCCTTATTAGCGGGAGGGGTAGAGACCCAGTACTTC.

The V call is TRBV9, the J call TRBJ2-7; 8 positions agree with TRBD1. Germline assignment: CDR1 SGDLS and CDR2 YYNGEE. This CDR3 contains 15 residues. Germline trimming cut 3 bases from V and 3 bases from J; bases unmatched to any gene: 8. The CDR3 nucleotides are TGTGCCAGCAGCGCCTCAGGGACAGGAAACTACGAGCAGTACTTC. Protein product: CASSASGTGNYEQYF.

The rearrangement uses TRBV7-2 and TRBJ2-5, with a tentative D call TRBD2 (6 bases). V gave up 3 bases and J gave up 5 bases, with 19 bases separating them. CDR3 length: 16 residues. The germline V gene encodes CDR1 SGHTA and CDR2 FQGNSA. The CDR3 nucleotides read TGTGCCAGCAGCTTTGAGAGGGACTTCCTCTCCGAGACCCAGTACTTC. Residues: CASSFERDFLSETQYF.

This chain connects TRBV19 to TRBJ1-1; 7 nucleotides match TRBD1. Germline CDR1 reads LNHDA; CDR2 reads SQIVND (reference sequence). The CDR3 consists of 18 residues. With 3 bases clipped from V and 4 bases from J, the junction kept 17 bases outside the gene matches. The DNA for the CDR3 is TGTGCCAGTAGTATTTTCCATAAAACCTCGACAGGGCCCACTGAAGCTTTCTTT. This gives the protein CASSIFHKTSTGPTEAFF.

This clone was counted only a few times. The chain carries TRBV7-8 and TRBJ1-1, with D uncertain. The germline V gene has CDR1 SGHVS and CDR2 FQNEAQ. V lost 2 bases and J lost 5, with 12 bases in between. The CDR3 spans 14 residues. The CDR3 DNA sequence: TGTGCCAGCAGCTTAAGTGGGCAGGCGACTGAAGCTTTCTTT. Protein product: CASSLSGQATEAFF. The full variable domain, completed using reference TRBV7-8 and TRBJ1-1, is GAGVSQSPRYKVAKRGQDVALRCDPISGHVSLFWYQQALGQGPEFLTYFQNEAQLDKSGLPSDRFFAERPEGSVSTLKIQRTQQEDSAVYLCASSLSGQATEAFFGQGTRLTVV.

This chain connects TRBV5-6 to TRBJ1-2; no reliable D call. The CDR3 runs 14 residues. Looked up from germline, CDR1 is SGHDT and CDR2 is YYEEEE. Trimming left V 4 bases short and J 7 bases short, with 17 bases between. DNA for the CDR3: TGTGCCAGCAGCCTAGTGGGGAGGGCTGTTGGCTACACCTTC. It translates to CASSLVGRAVGYTF.

V is TRBV18 and J is TRBJ1-2; D not certain. Germline CDR1 reads KGHSH; CDR2 reads LQKENI. This CDR3 contains 13 residues. Trimming shortened V by 4 bases and J by 3 bases, and 9 bases separated the two germline ends. The CDR3 sequence: CASSLNSDYGYTF. In nucleotides, the CDR3 is TGTGCCAGCTCACTTAACAGTGACTATGGCTACACCTTC.

This chain links TRBV14 with TRBJ1-2; possibly TRBD1 for D (6 bases). CDR3 length equals 13 residues. The V and J ends lost 3 bases and 7 bases respectively, with 12 bases between them. Germline CDR1 and CDR2: SGHDN and FVKESK. The CDR3 is CASSQQTGSGYTF. CDR3 DNA: TGTGCCAGCAGCCAGCAAACAGGGAGTGGCTACACCTTC. The full variable domain, completed using reference TRBV14 and TRBJ1-2, is EAGVTQFPSHSVIEKGQTVTLRCDPISGHDNLYWYRRVMGKEIKFLLHFVKESKQDESGMPNNRFLAERTGGTYSTLKVQPAELEDSGVYFCASSQQTGSGYTFGSGTRLTVV.

This clone was seen a few times. The chain has TRBV18 and TRBJ2-3; possible D gene TRBD1, 6 bases. The CDR3 runs 14 residues. CDR1 KGHSH and CDR2 LQKENI come from the germline V gene. Between the trimmed V and J ends, which lost 9 bases and 0 bases, there was a span of 13 bases. The CDR3 loop is CASGSGVSTDTQYF. DNA of the CDR3: TGTGCCAGTGGATCAGGGGTTAGCACAGATACGCAGTATTTT.

The rearrangement links TRBV6-1 to TRBJ1-1, with TRBD1 identical over 8 bases. The germline CDR1 and CDR2 sequences are MNHNS and SASEGT. The CDR3 is 14 residues long. V was pared by 1 base and J by 8 bases, with 6 bases of the junction left unmatched. In DNA form, the CDR3 reads TGTGCCAGCAGTGAAGTCCCGACAGGGGCGGAAGCTTTCTTT. Its protein is CASSEVPTGAEAFF.

The chain combines TRBV4-3 with TRBJ1-6, with TRBD1 matching over 9 bases. Germline trimming cut 0 bases from V and 9 bases from J; bases unmatched to any gene: 9. Per the germline V gene, CDR1 is LGHNA and CDR2 is YSLEER. The CDR3 runs 17 residues. The CDR3 is CASSQDSRTGAGSPLHF. CDR3 nucleotide sequence: TGCGCCAGCAGCCAAGACTCCAGGACAGGGGCCGGTTCACCCCTCCACTTT.

V usage is TRBV7-3 and J usage is TRBJ2-1, with a possible D match to TRBD2 (6 bases). Germline-derived CDR1 and CDR2 are SGHTA and FQGTGA. Trimming left V 3 bases short and J 2 bases short, with 14 bases between. This CDR3 has 16 amino acids. CDR3 in DNA: TGTGCCAGCAGCTTGGGGGGATTGGGCCCCTACAATGAGCAGTTCTTC. Residues: CASSLGGLGPYNEQFF.

This chain connects TRBV5-4 to TRBJ2-7; 7 positions agree with TRBD2. The CDR3 length is 13 residues. Germline loops: CDR1 SGHNT, CDR2 YYREEE (reference sequence). V lost 4 bases, J lost 4 bases, and 5 bases stayed unmatched. CDR3 sequence reads: CASSTAGLYEQYF. CDR3 nucleotides: TGTGCCAGCAGCACAGCGGGGTTATACGAGCAGTACTTC.